This T cell receptor (beta chain) was identified during a study of technical replicates of blood from a handful of donors. The CDR3 has 16 amino acids. V gave up 6 bases and J gave up 1 base; unmatched junction bases: 10. The germline gives CDR1 LNHDA, CDR2 SQIVND (reference sequence). Method: immunoSEQ multiplex PCR; TCRdb's copy keeps in-frame clones and lacks some. Here the sample spans just under 60,000 clones, about 95% being singletons. The TCR sequence derives from a human donor in good health. Some clones in this sample may be carry-over from other donors' samples. Sequenced sample: PBMCs. The chain links TRBV19 to TRBJ2-3; 7 bases match TRBD2. CDR3 DNA sequence: TGTGCCAGTAGGGGACTAAAAGCCAGCGGCACAGATACGCAGTATTTT. Residues: CASRGLKASGTDTQYF.